The next 30 T cell receptor beta chains were all read from a single sample in a study of regulatory T cells in long-lasting Graves disease. In building TCR beta libraries, iRepertoire HTBI primers were used together with Arm-PCR of CDR3 regions. TCRdb fed the multiplex PCR reads into MiXCR, producing one record per CDR3 protein. The sample gives about 400,000 distinct CDR3 sequences, 15% to 20% of which show up once; around 20% is in the top ten. The sample's time point: newly diagnosed GD, antithyroid drugs for less than 3 months. Following extraction of RNA from PBMCs, that RNA was used to make the TCR library. These sequences were also reported in another study, on T cells in Graves' hyperthyroidism and ophthalmopathy.

The source material was peripheral blood mononuclear cells (PBMCs), sampled at new diagnosis, from a patient treated with antithyroid drugs. These receptors were obtained from a woman between 18 and 30 years old with Graves disease.

In this sample, this clonotype turned up many times. V is TRBV5-1 and J is TRBJ2-3; no definite D call. The CDR3 covers 13 residues. CDR1 SGHRS and CDR2 YFSETQ come from the germline V gene. Trimming cost V 0 bases and J 2 bases, with 4 bases left between them. The CDR3 loop is CASSLDNTDTQYF. As DNA, the CDR3 is TGCGCCAGCAGCTTGGACAACACAGATACGCAGTATTTT.

In this sample, this clonotype turned up many times. At one end, the junction sequence differs from germline, possibly due to a read error. V and J are TRBV30 and TRBJ1-1, with a weak D call TRBD1 (5 bases). CDR3 length equals 13 residues. Per germline, CDR1 GTSNPN and CDR2 SVGIG (reference sequence). The DNA of the CDR3 is TGTGCCTGGTGTGTCCGGGGGGGCACTGAAGCTTTCTTT. It translates to CAWCVRGGTEAFF. The full variable domain, in which reference TRBV30 and TRBJ1-1 provide the parts outside the CDR3, is SQTIHQWPATLVQPVGSPLSLECTVEGTSNPNLYWYRQAAGRGLQLLFYSVGIGQISSEVPQNLSASRPQDRQFILSSKKLLLSDSGFYLCAWCVRGGTEAFFGQGTRLTVV.

The chain uses TRBV4-2 and TRBJ2-5; TRBD2 aligns across 10 bases. CDR1 is LGHNA and CDR2 is YNFKEQ in the germline V gene. Trimming at V came to 8 bases and at J to 3 bases, leaving 12 bases not matched to a gene. CDR3 length: 16 amino acids. CDR3 loop: CASSGLAGDNKETQYF. The DNA of the CDR3 is TGTGCCAGCTCAGGGCTAGCGGGGGACAACAAAGAGACCCAGTACTTC.

This clonotype was picked up a small number of times. The chain combines TRBV24-1 with TRBJ2-1; possibly TRBD2 for D (6 bases). CDR3 length equals 19 residues. Trimming cost V 6 bases and J 0 bases, with 23 bases left between them. Germline assignment: CDR1 KGHDR and CDR2 SFDVKD. The CDR3, as DNA: TGTGCCACCAGTCCCAAGCCGCGCGGCGGGACCAGCTCCTACAATGAGCAGTTCTTC. The encoded protein is CATSPKPRGGTSSYNEQFF.

The chain combines TRBV5-8 with TRBJ1-2; maybe TRBD1 (6 bases). Trimming took 2 bases from V and 4 from J, leaving 15 bases between them. CDR1 and CDR2 from the germline V gene are SGHTS and YDEGEE. CDR3 length: 15 amino acids. CDR3 region: CASSLEWTAVYGYTF. CDR3 DNA sequence: TGTGCCAGCAGCTTAGAATGGACAGCCGTCTATGGCTACACCTTC. Drawing the rest from reference TRBV5-8 and TRBJ1-2, the complete variable domain is EAGVTQSPTHLIKTRGQQATLRCSPISGHTSVYWYQQALGLGLQFLLWYDEGEERNRGNFPPRFSGRQFPNYSSELNVNALELEDSALYLCASSLEWTAVYGYTFGSGTRLTVV.

This clonotype was detected only a few times. A junction boundary mismatches the germline segment, possibly from a read error. The chain couples TRBV7-9 to TRBJ2-3; a weak D match, TRBD1 (5 bases). The germline CDR1 and CDR2 sequences are SEHNR and FQNEAQ (reference sequence). CDR3 length equals 14 residues. CDR3 sequence reads: CAGSLARVSDTQYF. The CDR3 DNA is TGTGCCGGCAGCTTAGCCAGGGTTTCAGATACGCAGTATTTT. The full variable domain, its missing parts supplied by reference TRBV7-9 and TRBJ2-3, is DTGVSQNPRHKITKRGQNVTFRCDPISEHNRLYWYRQTLGQGPEFLTYFQNEAQLEKSRLLSDRFSAERPKGSFSTLEIQRTEQGDSAMYLCAGSLARVSDTQYFGPGTRLTVL.

Turning to this clonotype: This may come from a read error, since a much larger clone is one base off. The CDR3 ends on some other residue instead of the conserved phenylalanine or tryptophan, so this is likely a read error. J is TRBJ2-7 and V is TRBV18; TRBD1 or TRBD2 may be the D gene (5 bases each). The CDR3 has 13 residues. The V end lost 3 bases, the J end lost 3 bases, and 9 bases lay between the germline ends. Germline assignment: CDR1 KGHSH and CDR2 LQKENI. In nucleotides, the CDR3 is TGTGCCAGCTCACCGGGACCACTCTACGAGCAGTACCTC. The encoded protein is CASSPGPLYEQYL.

This clonotype was detected ten times or more. The chain combines TRBV7-2 with TRBJ2-7; D call uncertain. Germline V gene sequence: CDR1 SGHTA, CDR2 FQGNSA. V was cut by 3 bases and J by 2 bases, with 5 bases left in between. The CDR3 is made up of 12 amino acids. CDR3 nucleotide sequence: TGTGCCAGCAGCTTTACGACCTACGAGCAGTACTTC. This translates into CASSFTTYEQYF.

This clonotype was counted ten times or more. The rearrangement uses TRBV28 and TRBJ2-5; D gene ambiguous. Trimming pared 0 bases from V and 0 bases from J, leaving 5 bases between. Per the germline V gene, CDR1 is MDHEN and CDR2 is SYDVKM. CDR3 length equals 14 residues. The CDR3 DNA sequence: TGTGCCAGCAGTTTATGGGGATACCAAGAGACCCAGTACTTC. Translation: CASSLWGYQETQYF.

This clonotype was observed many times. The rearrangement links TRBV10-3 to TRBJ1-2; 7 bases are shared with TRBD1. The CDR3 totals 13 residues. V trimming: 3 bases; J trimming: 4 bases; junction bases outside the gene matches: 2. CDR1 ENHRY and CDR2 SYGVKD come from the germline V gene. The CDR3 reads CAISDRTGYGYTF. CDR3 coding DNA: TGTGCCATCAGTGACAGGACAGGCTATGGCTACACCTTC.

Details on this clonotype: It may be a read error: a sequence one base away is much more abundant. This rearrangement joins TRBV7-9 to TRBJ1-1; TRBD1 might be the D (5 bases). Germline V lookup: CDR1 SEHNR, CDR2 FQNEAQ (reference sequence). The CDR3 is made up of 15 amino acids. CDR3 DNA: TGTGCCAGCACCCGGGGGACGCCTATGAACGCTGAAGCTTTCTTT. Translation: CASTRGTPMNAEAFF.

This clonotype came up many times. This rearrangement joins TRBV5-1 to TRBJ2-5; 10 bases are a match to TRBD2. Germline V lookup: CDR1 SGHRS, CDR2 YFSETQ. The trim removed 4 bases at V and 2 bases at J, leaving 8 bases unmatched. There are 16 residues in the CDR3. The CDR3 DNA sequence: TGCGCCAGCAGCCCCCAGCTAGCGGGAGCACAAGAGACCCAGTACTTC. The encoded protein is CASSPQLAGAQETQYF.

This clonotype came up many times. The chain joins TRBV12-3 or TRBV12-4 to TRBJ1-4, with 7 positions matching TRBD1. V was clipped by 7 bases and J by 7 bases; unmatched bases: 9. The CDR3 has 14 amino acids. CDR3 in DNA: TGTGCCAGCATGCGTGAGGGGGCCGGTGAAAAACTGTTTTTT. The encoded protein is CASMREGAGEKLFF.

The chain links TRBV6-2 or TRBV6-3 to TRBJ1-5, with 9 bases lining up with TRBD1. Germline V lookup: CDR1 MNHEY, CDR2 SVGEGT. This CDR3 spans 15 amino acids. Unmatched junction bases numbered 9, after V lost 5 bases and J lost 7 bases. The CDR3 nucleotides are TGTGCCAGCAGTGGATCCGGGACAGGGCGGCAGCCCCAGCATTTT. It codes for CASSGSGTGRQPQHF.

The chain couples TRBV3-1 to TRBJ2-3; possible D gene TRBD1, 5 bases. The J call could be wrong; TRBJ1-1 is a better fit for the DNA end. CDR1 is LGHDT, CDR2 YNNKEL, per germline (reference sequence). The CDR3 extends over 16 amino acids. In nucleotides, the CDR3 is TGTGCCAGCAGCCAGTCAGGGCAATTTGAATTCCCTGAAGCTTTCTTT. Residues: CASSQSGQFEFPEAFF.

This clonotype was recorded at least ten times. The chain is built from TRBV11-2 and TRBJ2-1; D remains ambiguous. V lost 7 bases and J 5 bases, leaving 12 bases between the germline ends. This CDR3 comprises 13 residues. CDR1 is SGHAT, CDR2 FQNNGV, per germline. In DNA form, the CDR3 reads TGTGCCAGCACACCGGACCTAAACAATGAGCAGTTCTTC. Translated: CASTPDLNNEQFF.

This clonotype was counted at least ten times. The chain has TRBV5-4 and TRBJ2-1; 8 positions agree with TRBD2. The germline V gene has CDR1 SGHNT and CDR2 YYREEE (reference sequence). CDR3 length: 16 residues. Germline trimming cut 4 bases from V and 4 bases from J; bases unmatched to any gene: 10. As DNA, the CDR3 is TGTGCCAGCAGCCGGGGTGGCGGGAGGCTGTACAATGAGCAGTTCTTC. It is translated as CASSRGGGRLYNEQFF. The whole variable domain, remainder taken from reference TRBV5-4 and TRBJ2-1, is ETGVTQSPTHLIKTRGQQVTLRCSSQSGHNTVSWYQQALGQGPQFIFQYYREEENGRGNFPPRFSGLQFPNYSSELNVNALELDDSALYLCASSRGGGRLYNEQFFGPGTRLTVL.

The chain uses TRBV24-1 and TRBJ1-2; 7 bases are shared with TRBD1. The CDR3 spans 15 residues. The V and J ends lost 5 bases and 4 bases, in that order; junction bases with no gene match: 9. Looked up from germline, CDR1 is KGHDR and CDR2 is SFDVKD. The CDR3 spells CATSGPGRQGYGYTF. In nucleotides, the CDR3 is TGTGCCACCAGTGGTCCGGGGAGACAGGGCTATGGCTACACCTTC.

This clonotype was detected ten times or more. This rearrangement joins TRBV7-3 to TRBJ1-6, with TRBD1 as a possible D gene (5 bases). The V gene's germline CDR1 is SGHTA and CDR2 FQGTGA. This CDR3 spans 14 amino acids. V lost 6 bases and J lost 9, with 15 bases in between. The CDR3 region is CASRPGGISSPLHF. CDR3 bases: TGTGCCAGCAGGCCCGGGGGGATTAGTTCACCCCTCCACTTT. Supplemented by reference TRBV7-3 and TRBJ1-6, the full variable domain reads GAGVSQTPSNKVTEKGKYVELRCDPISGHTALYWYRQSLGQGPEFLIYFQGTGAADDSGLPNDRFFAVRPEGSVSTLKIQRTERGDSAVYLCASRPGGISSPLHFGNGTRLTVT.

This clonotype was counted ten times or more. V is TRBV2 and J is TRBJ2-2, with a tentative D call TRBD1 (5 bases). Per the germline V gene, CDR1 is SNHLY and CDR2 is FYNNEI. Trimming left V 6 bases short and J 7 bases short, with 12 bases between. The CDR3 has 13 residues. DNA for the CDR3: TGTGCCAGCAGGGACAACCTCGGCGGGGAGCTGTTTTTT. It encodes CASRDNLGGELFF. Supplemented by reference TRBV2 and TRBJ2-2, the full variable domain reads EPEVTQTPSHQVTQMGQEVILRCVPISNHLYFYWYRQILGQKVEFLVSFYNNEISEKSEIFDDQFSVERPDGSNFTLKIRSTKLEDSAMYFCASRDNLGGELFFGEGSRLTVL.

The rearrangement links TRBV6-2 or TRBV6-3 to TRBJ1-6; D is undetermined. The CDR3 has 17 amino acids. Trimming left V 6 bases short and J 2 bases short, with 17 bases between. The germline gives CDR1 MNHEY, CDR2 SVGEGT. This chain's CDR3 is CASSPVRRGTYNSPLHF. The CDR3 coding sequence is TGTGCCAGCAGCCCCGTTCGAAGAGGCACCTATAATTCACCCCTCCACTTT.

This clonotype was detected once. A read error is the likely source, as a far larger clone sits one nucleotide away. The J gene is TRBJ2-3, the V gene TRBV27, with 8 bases matching TRBD2. The V and J ends lost 3 bases and 2 bases, in that order; junction bases with no gene match: 10. This CDR3 region has 17 residues. Looked up from germline, CDR1 is MNHEY and CDR2 is SMNVEV (reference sequence). CDR3 region: CASSFLTGGGITDTQYF. The CDR3 region has the DNA TGTGCCAGCAGTTTCCTAACGGGCGGGGGGATCACAGATACGCAGTATTTT.

This clonotype was counted between two and nine times. CDR3 loop: CASRGEAEVGEKLFF. In nucleotides, the CDR3 is TGTGCCAGCAGAGGGGAGGCCGAAGTAGGTGAAAAACTGTTTTTT. The chain carries TRBV6-1 and TRBJ1-4; perhaps TRBD1 as D (5 bases). Germline-derived CDR1 and CDR2 are MNHNS and SASEGT. The CDR3 is 15 amino acids. Deletions cut 6 bases from V and 7 bases from J, with 18 bases between.

The V call is TRBV10-3, the J call TRBJ2-1, with 8 bases aligning to TRBD1. Trimming removed 10 bases from V and 5 bases from J; junction bases left unmatched: 7. Germline loops: CDR1 ENHRY, CDR2 SYGVKD. The CDR3 spans 13 residues. The CDR3 sequence: CATSDRVNNEQFF. The CDR3 DNA sequence: TGTGCCACTTCGGACAGGGTCAACAATGAGCAGTTCTTC.

This clonotype was detected many times. The chain is built from TRBV2 and TRBJ2-3; D might be TRBD1 (5 bases). The germline V and J ends were trimmed by 8 bases and 3 bases, with 9 bases remaining between them. This CDR3 contains 12 residues. CDR1 SNHLY and CDR2 FYNNEI come from the germline V gene. CDR3 in amino acids: CASGKGTDTQYF. CDR3 sequence (DNA): TGTGCCAGCGGAAAGGGGACAGATACGCAGTATTTT.

The sample holds many counts of this clonotype. This rearrangement joins TRBV27 to TRBJ2-7; 10 bases map to TRBD1. Germline CDR1 reads MNHEY; CDR2 reads SMNVEV (reference sequence). The CDR3 runs 14 residues. V was clipped by 6 bases and J by 3 bases; unmatched bases: 5. The CDR3 here is CASSYRDRGYEQYF. DNA of the CDR3: TGTGCCAGCAGCTACCGGGACAGGGGCTACGAGCAGTACTTC.

In its sample, this clonotype was seen many times. The rearrangement uses TRBV6-2 or TRBV6-3 and TRBJ2-3; 10 positions match TRBD2. Germline CDR1 MNHEY, CDR2 SVGEGT. V lost 3 bases, J lost 7 bases, and 4 bases stayed unmatched. The CDR3 extends over 14 amino acids. CDR3 nucleotides: TGTGCCAGCAGTTATCCTAGCGGGAGTAATACGCAGTATTTT. It translates to CASSYPSGSNTQYF.

This chain joins TRBV6-1 and TRBJ2-4; D unresolved. The germline V and J ends were trimmed by 6 bases and 0 bases, with 12 bases remaining between them. The CDR3 has 15 residues. CDR1 is MNHNS and CDR2 is SASEGT in the germline V gene. CDR3 region: CASRGSVLAKNIQYF. The CDR3 DNA reads TGTGCCAGCAGGGGCAGCGTGTTAGCCAAAAACATTCAGTACTTC.

The chain joins TRBV10-3 to TRBJ2-3; perhaps TRBD1 as D (5 bases). The CDR3 is made up of 15 amino acids. Looked up from germline, CDR1 is ENHRY and CDR2 is SYGVKD. The V and J ends lost 3 bases and 0 bases respectively, with 10 bases between them. The CDR3 sequence: CAISDFQGSTDTQYF. The CDR3 DNA follows: TGTGCCATCAGTGATTTCCAGGGCAGCACAGATACGCAGTATTTT.

This clonotype came up many times. This rearrangement joins TRBV3-1 to TRBJ2-7; no reliable D call. The CDR3 covers 12 residues. Trimming removed 1 base from V and 9 bases from J, with 10 bases in between. Germline CDR1 reads LGHDT; CDR2 reads YNNKEL (reference sequence). For the CDR3, the DNA is TGTGCCAGCAGCCAAGGCAACCGAAGGCAGTACTTC. This gives the protein CASSQGNRRQYF.